This T cell receptor beta chain was recovered during a study of blood T cell repertoires in COVID-19. Seattle researchers signed up patients amid active infection and tracked them longitudinally. As processed by the authors: Estimates of nucleated cell counts were drawn from the amplification of reference gene primers. TCRdb keeps only in-frame clones here, not all; method: immunoSEQ multiplex PCR. V and J calls and clone size are as listed in that table; D and trimming were resolved from the DNA. Among tens of thousands of clones listed, around 83% were seen once. The CDR3 consists of 14 residues. Trimming stripped 5 bases from V and 10 bases from J, with 16 bases between. From germline, CDR1 is SGHRS and CDR2 YFSETQ.

The sequencing sample was made of peripheral blood. V and J are TRBV5-1 and TRBJ1-6; no clear D gene. The receptor comes from a man aged 45 to 65 with COVID-19, enrolled during active disease. The CDR3 loop reads CASRAEVSLSPLHF. The CDR3, as DNA: TGCGCCAGCAGAGCCGAGGTATCGCTATCACCCCTCCACTTT.